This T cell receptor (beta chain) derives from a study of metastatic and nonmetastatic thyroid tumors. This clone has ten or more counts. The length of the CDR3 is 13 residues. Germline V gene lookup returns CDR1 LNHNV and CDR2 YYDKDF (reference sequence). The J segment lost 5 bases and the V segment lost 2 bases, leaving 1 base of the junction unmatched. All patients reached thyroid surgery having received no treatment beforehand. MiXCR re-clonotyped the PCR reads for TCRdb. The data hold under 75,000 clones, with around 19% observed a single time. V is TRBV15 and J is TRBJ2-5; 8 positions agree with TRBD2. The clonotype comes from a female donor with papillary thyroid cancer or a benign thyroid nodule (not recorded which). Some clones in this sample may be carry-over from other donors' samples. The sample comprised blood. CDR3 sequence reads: CATSRIAGETQYF. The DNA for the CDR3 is TGTGCCACCAGCAGAATAGCGGGGGAGACCCAGTACTTC.